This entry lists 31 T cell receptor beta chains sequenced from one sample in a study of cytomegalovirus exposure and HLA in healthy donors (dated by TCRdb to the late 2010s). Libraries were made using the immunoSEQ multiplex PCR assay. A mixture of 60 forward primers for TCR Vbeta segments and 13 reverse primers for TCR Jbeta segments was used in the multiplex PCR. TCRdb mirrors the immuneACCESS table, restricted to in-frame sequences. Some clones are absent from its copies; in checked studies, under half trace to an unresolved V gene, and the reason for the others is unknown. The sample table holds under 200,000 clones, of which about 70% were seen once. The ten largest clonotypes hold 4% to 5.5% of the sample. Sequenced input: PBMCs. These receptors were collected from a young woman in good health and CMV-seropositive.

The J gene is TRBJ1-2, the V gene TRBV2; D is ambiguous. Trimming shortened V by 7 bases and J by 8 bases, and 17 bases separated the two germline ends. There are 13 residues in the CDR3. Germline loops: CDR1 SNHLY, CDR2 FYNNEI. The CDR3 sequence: CASNVSPIWGYTF. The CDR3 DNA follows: TGTGCCAGCAATGTAAGCCCTATCTGGGGCTACACCTTC.

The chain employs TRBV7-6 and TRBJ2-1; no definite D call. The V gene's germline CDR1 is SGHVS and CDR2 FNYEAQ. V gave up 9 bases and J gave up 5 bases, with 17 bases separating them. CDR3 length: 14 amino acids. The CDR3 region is CASSREAGNNEQFF. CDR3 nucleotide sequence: TGTGCCAGTTCCCGCGAGGCTGGAAACAATGAGCAGTTCTTC.

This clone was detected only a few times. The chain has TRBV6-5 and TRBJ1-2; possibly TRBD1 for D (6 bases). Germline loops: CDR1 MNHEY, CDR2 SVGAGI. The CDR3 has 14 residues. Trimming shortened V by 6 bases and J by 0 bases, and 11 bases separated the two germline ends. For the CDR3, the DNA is TGTGCCAGCAGGAACAGGGCGGCTAACTATGGCTACACCTTC. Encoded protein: CASRNRAANYGYTF.

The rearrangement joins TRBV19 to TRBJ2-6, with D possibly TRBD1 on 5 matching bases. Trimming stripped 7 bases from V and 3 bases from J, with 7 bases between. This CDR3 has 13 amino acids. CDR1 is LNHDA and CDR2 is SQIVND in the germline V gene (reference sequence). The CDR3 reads CASTGFGANVLTF. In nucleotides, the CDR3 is TGTGCCAGTACAGGGTTTGGGGCCAACGTCCTGACTTTC.

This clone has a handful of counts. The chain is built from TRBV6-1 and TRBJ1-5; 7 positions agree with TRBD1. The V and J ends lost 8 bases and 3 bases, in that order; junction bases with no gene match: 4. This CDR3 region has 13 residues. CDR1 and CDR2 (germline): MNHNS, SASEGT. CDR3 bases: TGTGCCAGCTACAGGGGATTCAATCAGCCCCAGCATTTT. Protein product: CASYRGFNQPQHF.

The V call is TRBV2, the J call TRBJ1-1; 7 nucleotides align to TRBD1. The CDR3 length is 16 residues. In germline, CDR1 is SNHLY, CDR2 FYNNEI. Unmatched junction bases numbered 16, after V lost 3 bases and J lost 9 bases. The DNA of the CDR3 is TGTGCCAGCAGTGAGACCCCGGGACAGATATCTCCTAAAGCTTTCTTT. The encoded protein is CASSETPGQISPKAFF. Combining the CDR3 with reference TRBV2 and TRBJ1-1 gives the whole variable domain EPEVTQTPSHQVTQMGQEVILRCVPISNHLYFYWYRQILGQKVEFLVSFYNNEISEKSEIFDDQFSVERPDGSNFTLKIRSTKLEDSAMYFCASSETPGQISPKAFFGQGTRLTVV.

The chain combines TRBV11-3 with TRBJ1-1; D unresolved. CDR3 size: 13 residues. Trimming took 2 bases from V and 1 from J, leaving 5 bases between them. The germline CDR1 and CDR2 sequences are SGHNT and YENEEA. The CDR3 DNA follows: TGTGCCAGCAGCTTACATAGGAACACTGAAGCTTTCTTT. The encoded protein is CASSLHRNTEAFF.

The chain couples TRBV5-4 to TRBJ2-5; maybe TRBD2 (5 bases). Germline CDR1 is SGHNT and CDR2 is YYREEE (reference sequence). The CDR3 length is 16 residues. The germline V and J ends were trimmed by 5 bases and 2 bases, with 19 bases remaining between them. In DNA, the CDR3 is TGTGCCAGCAGTACCGCCGCGGACTCCGATCAAGAGACCCAGTACTTC. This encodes CASSTAADSDQETQYF.

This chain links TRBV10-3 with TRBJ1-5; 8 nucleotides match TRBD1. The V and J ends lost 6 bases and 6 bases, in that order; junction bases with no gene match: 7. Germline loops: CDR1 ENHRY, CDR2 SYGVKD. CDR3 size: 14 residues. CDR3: CAISTRGQGQPQHF. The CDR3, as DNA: TGTGCCATCAGCACCAGGGGGCAAGGTCAGCCCCAGCATTTT.

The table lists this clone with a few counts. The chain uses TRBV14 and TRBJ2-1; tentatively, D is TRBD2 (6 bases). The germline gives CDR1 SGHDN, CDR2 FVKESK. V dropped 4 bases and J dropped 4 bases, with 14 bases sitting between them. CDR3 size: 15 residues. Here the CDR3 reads CASSRTTGPYNEQFF. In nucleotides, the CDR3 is TGTGCCAGCAGCCGGACTACAGGACCTTACAATGAGCAGTTCTTC.

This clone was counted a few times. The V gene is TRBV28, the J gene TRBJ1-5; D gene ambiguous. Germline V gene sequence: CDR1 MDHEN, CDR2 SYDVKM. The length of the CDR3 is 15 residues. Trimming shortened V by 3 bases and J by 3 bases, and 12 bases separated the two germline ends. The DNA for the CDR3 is TGTGCCAGCAGTTTCGGGAAGCCTTTCAATCAGCCCCAGCATTTT. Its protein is CASSFGKPFNQPQHF.

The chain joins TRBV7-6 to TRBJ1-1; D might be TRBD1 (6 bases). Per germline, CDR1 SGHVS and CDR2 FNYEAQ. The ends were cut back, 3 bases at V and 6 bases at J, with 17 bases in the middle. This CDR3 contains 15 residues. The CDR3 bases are TGTGCCAGCAGCTTGGGGGCGCGGTTTGCGGCTGAAGCTTTCTTT. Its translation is CASSLGARFAAEAFF.

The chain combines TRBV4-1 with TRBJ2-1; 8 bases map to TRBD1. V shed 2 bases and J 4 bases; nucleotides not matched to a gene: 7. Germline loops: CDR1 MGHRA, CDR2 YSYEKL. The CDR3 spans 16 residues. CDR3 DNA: TGCGCCAGCAGCCAACCTCGGGACAGGCGGTACAATGAGCAGTTCTTC. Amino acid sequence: CASSQPRDRRYNEQFF.

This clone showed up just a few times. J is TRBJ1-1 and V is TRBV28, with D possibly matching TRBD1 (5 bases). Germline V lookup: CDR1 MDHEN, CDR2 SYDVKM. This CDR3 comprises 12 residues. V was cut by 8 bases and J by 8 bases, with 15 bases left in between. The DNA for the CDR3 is TGTGCCAGCCGCATCAACAGGTTGGAAGCTTTCTTT. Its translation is CASRINRLEAFF. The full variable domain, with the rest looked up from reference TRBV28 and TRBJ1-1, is DVKVTQSSRYLVKRTGEKVFLECVQDMDHENMFWYRQDPGLGLRLIYFSYDVKMKEKGDIPEGYSVSREKKERFSLILESASTNQTSMYLCASRINRLEAFFGQGTRLTVV.

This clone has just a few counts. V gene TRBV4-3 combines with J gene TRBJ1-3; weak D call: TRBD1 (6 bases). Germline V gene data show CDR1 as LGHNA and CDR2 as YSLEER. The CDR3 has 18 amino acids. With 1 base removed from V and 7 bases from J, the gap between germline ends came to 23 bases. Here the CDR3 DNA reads TGCGCCAGCAGCCAAGGAGCCAGGGGCATTGACATGTGGAACACCATATATTTT. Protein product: CASSQGARGIDMWNTIYF.

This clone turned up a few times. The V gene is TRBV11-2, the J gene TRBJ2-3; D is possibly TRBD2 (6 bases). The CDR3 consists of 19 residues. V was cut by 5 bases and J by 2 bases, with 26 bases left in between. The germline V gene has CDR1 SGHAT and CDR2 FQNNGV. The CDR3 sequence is CASSHTSLYGGAVTDTQYF. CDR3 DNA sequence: TGTGCCAGCAGCCACACATCCCTTTACGGGGGAGCGGTCACAGATACGCAGTATTTT.

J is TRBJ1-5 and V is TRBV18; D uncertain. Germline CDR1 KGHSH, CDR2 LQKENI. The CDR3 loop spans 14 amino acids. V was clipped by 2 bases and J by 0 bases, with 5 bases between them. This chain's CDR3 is CASSPIYSNQPQHF. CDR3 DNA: TGTGCCAGCTCACCAATCTATAGCAATCAGCCCCAGCATTTT.

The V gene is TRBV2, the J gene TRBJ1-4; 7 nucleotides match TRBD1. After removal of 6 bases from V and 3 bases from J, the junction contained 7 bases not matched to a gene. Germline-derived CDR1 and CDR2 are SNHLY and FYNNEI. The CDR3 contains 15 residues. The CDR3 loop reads CASRWTGLANEKLFF. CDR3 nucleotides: TGTGCCAGCAGGTGGACAGGTCTGGCTAATGAAAAACTGTTTTTT. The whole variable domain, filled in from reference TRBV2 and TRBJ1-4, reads EPEVTQTPSHQVTQMGQEVILRCVPISNHLYFYWYRQILGQKVEFLVSFYNNEISEKSEIFDDQFSVERPDGSNFTLKIRSTKLEDSAMYFCASRWTGLANEKLFFGSGTQLSVL.

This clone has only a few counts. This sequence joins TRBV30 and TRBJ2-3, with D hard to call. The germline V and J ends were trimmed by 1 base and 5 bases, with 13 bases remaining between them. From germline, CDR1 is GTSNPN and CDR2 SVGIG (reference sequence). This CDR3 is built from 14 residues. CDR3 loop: CAWSGKTGEDTQYF. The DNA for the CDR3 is TGTGCCTGGAGTGGTAAGACTGGAGAAGATACGCAGTATTTT.

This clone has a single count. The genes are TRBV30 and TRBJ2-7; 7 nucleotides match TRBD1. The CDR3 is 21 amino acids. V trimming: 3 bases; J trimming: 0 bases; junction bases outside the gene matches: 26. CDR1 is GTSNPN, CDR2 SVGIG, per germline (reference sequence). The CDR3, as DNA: TGTGCCTGGAGCCCGGATCTCTCCGGGACAGACCTAGGAAAGATCTCCTACGAGCAGTACTTC. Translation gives CAWSPDLSGTDLGKISYEQYF.

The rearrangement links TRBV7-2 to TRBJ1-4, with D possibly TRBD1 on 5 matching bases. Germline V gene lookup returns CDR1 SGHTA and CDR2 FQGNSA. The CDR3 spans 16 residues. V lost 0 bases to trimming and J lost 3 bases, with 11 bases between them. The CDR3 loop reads CASSLAGDRANEKLFF. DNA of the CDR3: TGTGCCAGCAGCTTAGCAGGGGATAGGGCTAATGAAAAACTGTTTTTT.

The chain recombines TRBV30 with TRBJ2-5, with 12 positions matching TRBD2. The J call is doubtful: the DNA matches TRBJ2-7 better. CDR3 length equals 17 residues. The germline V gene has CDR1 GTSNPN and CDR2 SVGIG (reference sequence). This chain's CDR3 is CAWRPLSRLAGVGEQYF. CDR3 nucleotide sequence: TGTGCCTGGAGGCCTCTGTCGCGACTAGCGGGAGTAGGCGAGCAGTACTTC.

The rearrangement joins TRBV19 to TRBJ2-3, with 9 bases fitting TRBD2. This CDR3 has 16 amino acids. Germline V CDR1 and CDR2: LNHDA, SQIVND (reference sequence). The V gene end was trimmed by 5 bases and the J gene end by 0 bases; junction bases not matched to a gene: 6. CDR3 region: CASSAQTSGSTDTQYF. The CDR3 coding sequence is TGTGCCAGTAGTGCCCAGACTAGCGGAAGCACAGATACGCAGTATTTT.

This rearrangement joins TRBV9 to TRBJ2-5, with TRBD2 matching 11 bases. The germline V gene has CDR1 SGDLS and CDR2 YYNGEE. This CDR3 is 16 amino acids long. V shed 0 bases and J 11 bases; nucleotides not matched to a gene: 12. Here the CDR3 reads CASSVGTLAGGGEQYF. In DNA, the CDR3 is TGTGCCAGCAGCGTAGGAACCCTAGCGGGAGGCGGAGAGCAGTACTTC. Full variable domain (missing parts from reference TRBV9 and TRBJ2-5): DSGVTQTPKHLITATGQRVTLRCSPRSGDLSVYWYQQSLDQGLQFLIQYYNGEERAKGNILERFSAQQFPDLHSELNLSSLELGDSALYFCASSVGTLAGGGEQYFGPGTRLLVL.

The CDR3 sequence: CASSYGGSDYEQYF. The CDR3 DNA is TGTGCCAGCAGTTACGGGGGGAGTGACTACGAGCAGTACTTC. The chain recombines TRBV6-5 with TRBJ2-7; D might be TRBD2 (6 bases). CDR3 size: 14 residues. V dropped 2 bases and J dropped 3 bases, with 11 bases sitting between them. CDR1 MNHEY and CDR2 SVGAGI come from the germline V gene.

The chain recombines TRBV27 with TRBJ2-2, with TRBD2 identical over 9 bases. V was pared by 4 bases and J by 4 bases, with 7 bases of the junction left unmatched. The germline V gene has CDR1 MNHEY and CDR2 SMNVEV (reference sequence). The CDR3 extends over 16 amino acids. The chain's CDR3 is CASSWVAGVRTGELFF. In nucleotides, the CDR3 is TGTGCCAGCAGTTGGGTAGCGGGAGTACGCACCGGGGAGCTGTTTTTT.

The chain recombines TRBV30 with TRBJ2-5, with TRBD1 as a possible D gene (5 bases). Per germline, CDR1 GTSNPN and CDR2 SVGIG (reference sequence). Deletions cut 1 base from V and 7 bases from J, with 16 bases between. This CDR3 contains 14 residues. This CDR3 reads CAWSDGAWSGTQYF. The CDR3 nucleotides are TGTGCCTGGAGTGATGGGGCGTGGAGTGGGACCCAGTACTTC.

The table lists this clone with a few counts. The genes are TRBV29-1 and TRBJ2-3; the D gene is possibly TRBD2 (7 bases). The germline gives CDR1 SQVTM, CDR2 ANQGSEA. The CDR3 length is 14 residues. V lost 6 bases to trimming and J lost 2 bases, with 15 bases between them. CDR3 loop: CSVGAGETTDTQYF. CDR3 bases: TGCAGCGTGGGGGCGGGGGAGACCACAGATACGCAGTATTTT.

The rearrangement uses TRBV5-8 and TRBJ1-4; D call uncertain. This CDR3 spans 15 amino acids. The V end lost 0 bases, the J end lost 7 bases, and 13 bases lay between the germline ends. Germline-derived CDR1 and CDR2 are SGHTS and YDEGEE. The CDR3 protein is CASSLGGRSFEKLFF. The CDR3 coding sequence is TGTGCCAGCAGCTTGGGAGGGAGGTCATTTGAAAAACTGTTTTTT.

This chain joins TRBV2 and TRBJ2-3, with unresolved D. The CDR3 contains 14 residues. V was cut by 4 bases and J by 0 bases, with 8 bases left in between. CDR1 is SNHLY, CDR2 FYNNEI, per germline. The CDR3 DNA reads TGTGCCAGCAGTGGTGCGGTTAGCACAGATACGCAGTATTTT. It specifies CASSGAVSTDTQYF. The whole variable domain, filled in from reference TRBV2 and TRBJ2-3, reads EPEVTQTPSHQVTQMGQEVILRCVPISNHLYFYWYRQILGQKVEFLVSFYNNEISEKSEIFDDQFSVERPDGSNFTLKIRSTKLEDSAMYFCASSGAVSTDTQYFGPGTRLTVL.

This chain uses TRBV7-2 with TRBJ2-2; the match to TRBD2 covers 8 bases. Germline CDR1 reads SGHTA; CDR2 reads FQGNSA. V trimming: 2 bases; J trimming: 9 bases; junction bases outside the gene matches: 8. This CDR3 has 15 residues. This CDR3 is CASSLISGVPRELFF. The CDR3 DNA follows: TGTGCCAGCAGCTTAATTAGCGGGGTTCCCAGGGAGCTGTTTTTT.